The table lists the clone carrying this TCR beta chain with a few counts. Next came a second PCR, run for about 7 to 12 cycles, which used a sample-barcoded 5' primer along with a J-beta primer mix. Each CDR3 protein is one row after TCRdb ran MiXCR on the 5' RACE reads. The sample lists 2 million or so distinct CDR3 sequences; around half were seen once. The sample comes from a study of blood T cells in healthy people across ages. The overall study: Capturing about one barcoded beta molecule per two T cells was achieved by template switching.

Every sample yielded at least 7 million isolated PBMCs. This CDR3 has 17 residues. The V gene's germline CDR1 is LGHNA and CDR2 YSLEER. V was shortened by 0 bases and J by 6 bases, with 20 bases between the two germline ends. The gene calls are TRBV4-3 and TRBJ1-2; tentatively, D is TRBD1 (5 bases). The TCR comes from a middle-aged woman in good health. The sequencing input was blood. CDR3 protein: CASSQDRRGSITHGYTF. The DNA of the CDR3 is TGCGCCAGCAGCCAAGATAGGCGGGGCAGTATCACCCATGGCTACACCTTC.